This TCR beta chain stems from a study of blood T cell repertoires in COVID-19. On the study more broadly: Italy, Spain and the United States were the sources of the convalescent and acute COVID-19 samples. T cells, B-cell-depleted T cells, or PBMCs provided the cDNA or gDNA that served as material.

While infection was still active, Seattle patients were enrolled and then followed longitudinally. In the source study's methods: Using reference gene primer amplification, nucleated cell counts were estimated. The protocol was immunoSEQ multiplex PCR, while the TCRdb copy is restricted to in-frame clones and leaves out a portion. That table is the source of V, J and clone size, and D and trimming were worked out from the DNA. The sample lists around 200,000 clones; 65% to 85% were seen once. Germline trimming cut 1 base from V and 3 bases from J; bases unmatched to any gene: 15. This CDR3 contains 20 residues. Per germline, CDR1 SGHRS and CDR2 YFSETQ.

The sequencing sample was made of peripheral blood. The source is a woman aged 40 to 50 with COVID-19, enrolled during active disease. The chain uses TRBV5-1 and TRBJ2-1; 11 bases line up with TRBD2. The DNA for the CDR3 is TGCGCCAGCAGCTTGACACAGACTGTAGCGGGGGGGACCTTCTACAATGAGCAGTTCTTC. Translation: CASSLTQTVAGGTFYNEQFF.